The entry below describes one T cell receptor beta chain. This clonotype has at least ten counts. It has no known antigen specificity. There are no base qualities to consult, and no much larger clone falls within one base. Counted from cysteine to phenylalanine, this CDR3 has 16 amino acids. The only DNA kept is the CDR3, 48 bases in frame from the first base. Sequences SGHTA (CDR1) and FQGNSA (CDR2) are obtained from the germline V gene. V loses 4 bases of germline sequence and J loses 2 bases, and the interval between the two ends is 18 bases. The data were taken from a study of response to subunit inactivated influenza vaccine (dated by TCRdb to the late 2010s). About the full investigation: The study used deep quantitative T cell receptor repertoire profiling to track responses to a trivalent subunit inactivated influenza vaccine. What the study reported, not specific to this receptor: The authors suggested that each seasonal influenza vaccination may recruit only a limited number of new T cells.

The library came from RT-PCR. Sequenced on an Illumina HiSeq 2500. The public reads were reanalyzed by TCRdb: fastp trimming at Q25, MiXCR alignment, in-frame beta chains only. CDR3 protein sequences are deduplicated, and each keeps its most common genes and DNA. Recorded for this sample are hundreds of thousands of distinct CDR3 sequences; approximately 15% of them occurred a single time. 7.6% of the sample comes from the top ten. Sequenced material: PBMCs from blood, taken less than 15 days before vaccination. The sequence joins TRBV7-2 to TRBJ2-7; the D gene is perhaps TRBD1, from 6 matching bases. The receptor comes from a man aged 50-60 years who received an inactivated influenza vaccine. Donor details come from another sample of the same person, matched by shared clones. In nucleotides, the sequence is TGTGCCAGCAGCTACCAGGGGCTTCCTAACCCCTACGAGCAGTACTTC. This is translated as CASSYQGLPNPYEQYF.